The text below deals with one T cell receptor beta chain. Its antigen remains unidentified. The data derive from a study of graft-versus-host responses after intestinal transplantation. The wider study: Those transplanted obtained multivisceral, liver-intestinal, or isolated intestinal grafts. Study findings and constraints: GvH clones occurred in recipient marrow; some first appeared in ileum or blood.

Generated by immunoSEQ multiplex PCR, the TCRdb table keeps only in-frame clones and is missing some. The sample holds about 8,400 clones; approximately 74% are singletons and the top ten take approximately 33%. Both intraepithelial and lamina propria lymphocytes were released by processing graft tissue. Per the germline V gene, CDR1 is KGHSH and CDR2 is LQKENI. Trimming removed 6 bases from V and 1 base from J, with 12 bases in between. This CDR3 spans 14 amino acids. This receptor was identified in a human patient who received an intestinal transplant, so some T cells may come from the graft donor. The V gene is TRBV18, the J gene TRBJ1-1; TRBD1 might be the D (5 bases). Sequenced here: ileum tissue, sampled about 67 weeks after intestinal transplant. The CDR3 region has the DNA TGTGCCAGCTCCCCGGGACCGGGGAACACTGAAGCTTTCTTT. Protein: CASSPGPGNTEAFF.